This T cell receptor beta chain was retrieved from a study of T cell changes during pregnancy in multiple sclerosis. The CDR3 contains 15 residues. Germline V gene lookup returns CDR1 MNHEY and CDR2 SMNVEV (reference sequence). J lost 6 bases, V lost 4 bases, and 5 bases had no gene match. Sequencing was performed with immunoSEQ multiplex PCR; in TCRdb, only in-frame clones are kept and a portion is missing. This sample yields 25,000 to 30,000 clones, of which 75% to 90% are seen a single time; 6.5% to 7.5% belongs to the top ten. The receptor was isolated from a female donor with multiple sclerosis, enrolled in a pregnancy study. The gene calls are TRBV27 and TRBJ2-1; 11 bases agree with TRBD2. The material sequenced was CD8+ T cells from peripheral blood mononuclear cells, taken after pregnancy. The CDR3 coding sequence is TGTGCCAGCAGTTGGGGACTAGCGGCGACCAATGAGCAGTTCTTC. Its protein is CASSWGLAATNEQFF.